Following are 10 T cell receptor beta chains from one sample sequenced in a study of identical twins. TCRdb re-derived calls from the 5' RACE reads in MiXCR, one entry per CDR3 protein. The sample yields fewer than 500,000 distinct CDR3 sequences, 20% to 30% seen once. The data were also submitted as part of a second study, on T cells expressing NK-cell markers.

Specimen: CD4+ T cells sorted from blood. These receptors were collected from a woman younger than 35 in good health.

CDR3 residues: CASRVAGDGPIYTQYF. CDR3 in DNA: TGTGCCAGCAGAGTCGCAGGGGACGGACCGATCTATACGCAGTATTTT. V is TRBV5-6 and J is TRBJ2-3; weak D call: TRBD1 (6 bases). This CDR3 has 16 residues. The V gene's germline CDR1 is SGHDT and CDR2 YYEEEE. Trimming pared 5 bases from V and 7 bases from J, leaving 23 bases between.

This sequence joins TRBV20-1 and TRBJ2-1; the match to TRBD1 covers 12 bases. This CDR3 has 18 residues. CDR1 and CDR2 (germline): DFQATT, SNEGSKA (reference sequence). After removal of 4 bases from V and 2 bases from J, the junction contained 12 bases not matched to a gene. The CDR3 DNA reads TGCAGTGCTACCCCTTTGGCCGGGACAGGGGGCCCCTACAATGAGCAGTTCTTC. Translating it yields CSATPLAGTGGPYNEQFF.

CDR3 coding DNA: TGTGCCAGCAGAGGGGGGGGCAGGTACGAGCAGTACTTC. Translated: CASRGGGRYEQYF. This rearrangement joins TRBV6-1 to TRBJ2-7; perhaps TRBD2 as D (7 bases). CDR3 length: 13 amino acids. Trimming left V 6 bases short and J 4 bases short, with 13 bases between. The V gene's germline CDR1 is MNHNS and CDR2 SASEGT.

Only a few counts were recorded for this clonotype. The CDR3 bases are TGTGCTAGTGGACCTGGAATGAACACCGGGGAGCTGTTTTTT. This sequence encodes CASGPGMNTGELFF. The V call is TRBV12-5, the J call TRBJ2-2; D is unresolved. This CDR3 has 14 amino acids. V shed 6 bases and J shed 1 base, with 9 bases lying between them. Looked up from germline, CDR1 is LGHNT and CDR2 is FRNRAP.

This chain links TRBV5-5 with TRBJ2-1, with 9 nucleotides matching TRBD2. Germline CDR1 reads SGHKS; CDR2 reads YYEKEE (reference sequence). The CDR3 totals 16 residues. Trimming removed 2 bases from V and 3 bases from J; junction bases left unmatched: 6. In DNA form, the CDR3 reads TGTGCCAGCAGCTTCAGCGGGAGGAGTGACTACAATGAGCAGTTCTTC. Encoded protein: CASSFSGRSDYNEQFF.

J is TRBJ2-1 and V is TRBV20-1, with a possible D match to TRBD2 (5 bases). The germline V gene encodes CDR1 DFQATT and CDR2 SNEGSKA (reference sequence). Trimming stripped 4 bases from V and 3 bases from J, with 16 bases between. This CDR3 is built from 15 residues. The CDR3 DNA is TGCAGTGCTACCCGGGCCCAAGAGGGCTACAATGAGCAGTTCTTC. It encodes CSATRAQEGYNEQFF.

The rearrangement uses TRBV5-1 and TRBJ2-1, with 9 positions matching TRBD2. CDR3 size: 17 residues. Germline-derived CDR1 and CDR2 are SGHRS and YFSETQ. Germline trimming cut 3 bases from V and 4 bases from J; bases unmatched to any gene: 11. The CDR3 sequence is CASSSGTSSGGYNEQFF. The CDR3 nucleotides are TGCGCCAGCAGCTCCGGCACAAGTAGCGGGGGTTACAATGAGCAGTTCTTC.

This clonotype has a handful of counts. The chain links TRBV20-1 to TRBJ1-4; D perhaps matches TRBD1 (6 bases). Trimming took off 5 bases at V and 6 bases at J, with 13 bases between the two ends. CDR1 is DFQATT and CDR2 is SNEGSKA in the germline V gene (reference sequence). CDR3 length: 13 amino acids. The CDR3 nucleotides are TGCAGTGCTGACCGGGACAAACATGAAAAACTGTTTTTT. Its protein product is CSADRDKHEKLFF.

The chain employs TRBV29-1 and TRBJ2-1, with TRBD2 identical over 12 bases. This CDR3 spans 18 amino acids. The ends lost 2 bases at V and 10 bases at J; junction bases unmatched: 18. The germline V gene encodes CDR1 SQVTM and CDR2 ANQGSEA. This CDR3 is CSVERGLAGGRAKKEQFF. The CDR3 DNA follows: TGCAGCGTTGAAAGGGGGCTAGCGGGAGGGCGCGCAAAGAAGGAGCAGTTCTTC.

DNA of the CDR3: TGTGCCAGCAGCTTCCGGGCGTCGCGGGAGGGGTCTTACGAGCAGTACTTC. Translated, it gives CASSFRASREGSYEQYF. This rearrangement joins TRBV7-3 to TRBJ2-7, with TRBD2 matching 9 bases. Losses at the gene ends were 3 bases for V and 4 bases for J; bases not matched to a gene: 13. Germline V gene sequence: CDR1 SGHTA, CDR2 FQGTGA. CDR3 length: 17 amino acids.